The rows below give T cell receptor beta chains drawn from one sample of a study of post-analysis software for immune sequencing data. One entry per CDR3 protein, called by TCRdb with MiXCR from the PCR reads. The table lists 150,000 to 200,000 distinct CDR3 sequences, roughly 34% of them singletons. Material: blood, obtained after autologous hematopoietic stem cell transplantation. The receptor set was obtained from a girl between 5 and 17 years old with multiple sclerosis. The CDR3 runs from the conserved cysteine through the conserved F or W. The D gene is left open where the match is weak. For some rows the clone size is stated as once, few or many, or as a class when expanded; others skip it.

j_gene,v_gene,d_gene,abundance,CDR3aa,CDR3nt
TRBJ2-1,TRBV15,TRBD1,NA,CATSRDRSHRGNEQFF,TGTGCCACCAGCAGGGACCGGAGCCACAGGGGAAATGAGCAGTTCTTC
TRBJ2-5,TRBV5-6,TRBD1,NA,CASSPPGGAETQYF,TGTGCCAGCAGTCCCCCAGGGGGCGCAGAGACCCAGTACTTC
TRBJ2-1,TRBV20-1,NA,NA,CSAKRGRASDEQFF,TGCAGTGCCAAGAGGGGGAGGGCCAGCGATGAGCAGTTCTTC
TRBJ2-4,TRBV10-1,TRBD2,NA,CASSDQAGGPGEQYF,TGCGCCAGCAGTGATCAAGCGGGAGGGCCGGGTGAGCAGTACTTC
TRBJ2-3,TRBV7-2,TRBD2,NA,CASSLVGGSPDTQYF,TGTGCCAGCAGCTTAGTGGGCGGGAGCCCAGATACGCAGTATTTT
TRBJ2-4,TRBV6-2/TRBV6-3,TRBD2,NA,CASSYMGGRENIQYF,TGTGCCAGCAGTTACATGGGCGGGAGGGAAAACATTCAGTACTTC
TRBJ2-3,TRBV12-3/TRBV12-4,NA,many,CASSLGLKGTQYF,TGTGCCAGCAGTTTAGGCTTGAAGGGGACGCAGTATTTT
TRBJ2-3,TRBV14,TRBD2,NA,CASSQASGDLTDTQYF,TGTGCCAGCAGCCAAGCGAGCGGGGACCTCACAGATACGCAGTATTTT
TRBJ2-1,TRBV24-1,NA,NA,CATSDRRDGEQFF,TGTGCCACCAGTGACCGCAGGGACGGTGAGCAGTTCTTC
TRBJ2-1,TRBV20-1,NA,NA,CSARDSRSDSSYNEQFF,TGCAGTGCTAGAGATTCTCGTAGCGATAGCTCCTACAATGAGCAGTTCTTC
TRBJ2-3,TRBV4-3,NA,NA,CASSPRDSSVDTQYF,TGCGCCAGCAGCCCCAGAGACTCGTCGGTAGATACGCAGTATTTT
TRBJ1-5,TRBV6-5,NA,NA,CASSRGQYSNQPQHF,TGTGCCAGCAGTCGAGGACAGTATAGCAATCAGCCCCAGCATTTT
TRBJ2-1,TRBV20-1,TRBD2,few,CSARDPRTSGRGTNEQFF,TGCAGTGCTAGAGATCCACGGACTAGCGGGAGAGGGACCAATGAGCAGTTCTTC
TRBJ2-5,TRBV23-1,NA,NA,CASSQSVFRDNEQYF,TGCGCCAGCAGTCAATCGGTGTTCAGGGACAATGAGCAGTACTTC
TRBJ2-7,TRBV12-3/TRBV12-4,TRBD1,NA,CASTPGQGKAEQYF,TGTGCCAGCACCCCCGGACAGGGGAAGGCCGAGCAGTACTTC
TRBJ1-2,TRBV11-2,NA,NA,CASSSLEQELLGYTF,TGTGCCAGCAGCTCCTTAGAACAGGAACTCCTGGGCTACACCTTC
TRBJ2-6,TRBV6-5,NA,few,CASTLRVSGANVLTF,TGTGCCAGCACCCTCCGGGTCTCTGGGGCCAACGTCCTGACTTTC
TRBJ2-5,TRBV7-2,NA,many,CASSPLGRVTQETQYF,TGTGCCAGCAGCCCCCTGGGGAGAGTGACTCAAGAGACCCAGTACTTC
TRBJ2-1,TRBV12-3/TRBV12-4,NA,NA,CASSPGTSEQFF,TGTGCCAGCAGTCCAGGGACCTCCGAGCAGTTCTTC
TRBJ2-1,TRBV5-1,TRBD2,once,CASSLVEREGHNEQFF,TGCGCCAGCAGCTTGGTTGAGCGGGAGGGGCACAATGAGCAGTTCTTC
TRBJ2-4,TRBV29-1,NA,NA,CSVSDKNIQYF,TGCAGCGTCTCAGACAAAAACATTCAGTACTTC
TRBJ2-4,TRBV18,NA,NA,CASSPPTGPENIQYF,TGTGCCAGCTCACCACCTACGGGACCGGAAAACATTCAGTACTTC
TRBJ2-1,TRBV9,NA,few,CASSGGHGTYNEQFF,TGTGCCAGCAGCGGGGGACACGGGACCTACAATGAGCAGTTCTTC
TRBJ2-1,TRBV20-1,TRBD2,NA,CSALLAGGRVEQFF,TGCAGTGCTTTACTAGCGGGGGGGCGGGTTGAGCAGTTCTTC
TRBJ2-5,TRBV7-3,TRBD2,NA,CASSLAGGPVYEQYF,TGTGCCAGCAGCTTAGCGGGGGGGCCCGTCTATGAGCAGTACTTC
TRBJ2-3,TRBV2,TRBD2,few,CASSPASGRTDTQYF,TGTGCCAGCAGTCCGGCTAGCGGGAGAACAGATACGCAGTATTTT
TRBJ2-1,TRBV20-1,TRBD2,NA,CSARDLAGNNEQFF,TGCAGTGCTAGAGATCTAGCGGGGAACAATGAGCAGTTCTTC
TRBJ2-7,TRBV7-8,TRBD2,few,CARTGFGTSGSLLPYEQYF,TGTGCCAGGACGGGATTCGGGACTAGCGGGAGTCTGTTACCCTACGAGCAGTACTTC
TRBJ2-5,TRBV7-8,NA,few,CASSLATRQETQYF,TGTGCCAGCAGCTTAGCAACGCGGCAAGAGACCCAGTACTTC
TRBJ2-1,TRBV6-6,TRBD1,NA,CASSYAGQGYNEQFF,TGTGCCAGCAGTTACGCGGGACAGGGGTACAATGAGCAGTTCTTC
TRBJ1-1,TRBV2,TRBD1,NA,CASSQRLDRGYTEAFF,TGTGCCAGCAGTCAACGATTGGACAGGGGATACACTGAAGCTTTCTTT
TRBJ1-5,TRBV29-1,TRBD1,NA,CSVTQGLGPQHF,TGCAGCGTTACACAGGGGTTAGGGCCCCAGCATTTT
TRBJ1-2,TRBV6-5,TRBD1,few,CASSYQTGAGGYGYTF,TGTGCCAGCAGTTACCAAACAGGGGCGGGTGGCTATGGCTACACCTTC
TRBJ1-6,TRBV6-6,TRBD1,NA,CATSWDRSSYNSPLHF,TGTGCCACCTCCTGGGACAGGAGCTCCTATAATTCACCCCTCCACTTT
TRBJ2-7,TRBV28,TRBD1,NA,CASSLLGQGYKQYF,TGTGCCAGCAGTTTATTGGGACAGGGGTACAAGCAGTACTTC
TRBJ1-5,TRBV20-1,NA,NA,CSVRAGEAQPQHF,TGCAGTGTCAGGGCAGGGGAGGCTCAGCCCCAGCATTTT
TRBJ2-3,TRBV7-6,NA,NA,CASSLPAGGTDTQYF,TGTGCCAGCAGCTTACCAGCGGGTGGCACAGATACGCAGTATTTT
TRBJ2-3,TRBV27,TRBD1,few,CASSLSPTGRADTQYF,TGTGCCAGCAGTTTATCGCCGACAGGGCGGGCAGATACGCAGTATTTT
TRBJ2-6,TRBV2,NA,NA,CASSELGRLFSGANVLTF,TGTGCCAGCAGTGAGTTGGGGAGGCTCTTCTCTGGGGCCAACGTCCTGACTTTC
TRBJ2-1,TRBV24-1,TRBD2,NA,CATSDSGPSGMSSYNEQFF,TGTGCCACCAGTGATTCCGGGCCTAGCGGGATGAGCTCCTACAATGAGCAGTTCTTC
TRBJ1-5,TRBV20-1,NA,NA,CSARLWGEGNQPQHF,TGCAGTGCTAGACTTTGGGGGGAGGGCAATCAGCCCCAGCATTTT
TRBJ2-7,TRBV27,NA,many,CASSPGLQPYEQYF,TGTGCCAGCAGTCCCGGACTACAACCCTACGAGCAGTACTTC